These 21 T cell receptor beta chains originate from one sample sequenced in a study of OX40 agonist ivuxolimab in advanced cancers. Assay: immunoSEQ multiplex PCR; the TCRdb copy retains only in-frame clones and omits some. The sample lists about 17,000 clones, about 89% occurring once. Material: CD4+ or CD8+ T cells sorted from blood, obtained in a trial of the OX40 agonist ivuxolimab. Receptors were obtained from an adult with an advanced solid tumor such as melanoma, head and neck, liver or kidney cancer.

This chain links TRBV28 with TRBJ1-4, with 8 bases identical to TRBD1. The CDR3 sequence is 14 residues long. After removal of 6 bases from V and 10 bases from J, the junction contained 10 bases not matched to a gene. Germline loops: CDR1 MDHEN, CDR2 SYDVKM. The CDR3 is CASRPGLQGGKLFF. The CDR3 coding sequence is TGTGCCAGCAGGCCAGGGTTACAGGGGGGAAAACTGTTTTTT.

This clone occurred a few times. The CDR3 protein is CASGTGDTGELFF. DNA for the CDR3: TGTGCCAGCGGGACAGGGGACACCGGGGAGCTGTTTTTT. The J gene is TRBJ2-2, the V gene TRBV2; TRBD1 matches at 10 bases. Germline CDR1 is SNHLY and CDR2 is FYNNEI. Trimming removed 8 bases from V and 3 bases from J; junction bases left unmatched: 0. CDR3 length: 13 residues.

V gene TRBV9 combines with J gene TRBJ1-1; D possibly corresponds to TRBD1 (6 bases). The CDR3 length is 15 residues. Per the germline V gene, CDR1 is SGDLS and CDR2 is YYNGEE. The V end lost 4 bases, the J end lost 0 bases, and 13 bases lay between the germline ends. In DNA, the CDR3 is TGTGCCAGCAGCCCAGGGGTCCTGATGAACACTGAAGCTTTCTTT. Its protein product is CASSPGVLMNTEAFF.

In its sample, this clone was seen once. The rearrangement uses TRBV4-3 and TRBJ2-1; 7 bases align to TRBD2. J was trimmed by 2 bases and V by 5 bases; bases with no gene match: 6. The CDR3 is made up of 15 amino acids. Germline loops: CDR1 LGHNA, CDR2 YSLEER. For the CDR3, the DNA is TGCGCCAGCAGCGAAGGACTAGTCGCCTACAATGAGCAGTTCTTC. This gives the protein CASSEGLVAYNEQFF.

The chain carries TRBV27 and TRBJ2-1; D gene uncertain. Germline V lookup: CDR1 MNHEY, CDR2 SMNVEV (reference sequence). With 0 bases removed from V and 0 bases from J, the gap between germline ends came to 0 bases. CDR3 size: 13 residues. Written as DNA, the CDR3 is TGTGCCAGCAGTTTATCCTCCTACAATGAGCAGTTCTTC. Its protein is CASSLSSYNEQFF.

CDR3 residues: CASSPTTSNEQYF. CDR3 sequence (DNA): TGTGCCAGCAGTCCGACGACTAGTAACGAGCAGTACTTC. The chain couples TRBV27 to TRBJ2-7; D may be TRBD2 (6 bases). This CDR3 is built from 13 residues. Looked up from germline, CDR1 is MNHEY and CDR2 is SMNVEV (reference sequence). V shed 5 bases and J shed 5 bases, with 13 bases lying between them.

This chain uses TRBV11-2 with TRBJ2-7; 7 positions agree with TRBD1. The CDR3 is 15 residues long. The trim removed 1 base at V and 1 base at J, leaving 4 bases unmatched. Looked up from germline, CDR1 is SGHAT and CDR2 is FQNNGV. Written as DNA, the CDR3 is TGTGCCAGCAGCTTAGCCCTGGACAGGTCCTACGAGCAGTACTTC. As protein: CASSLALDRSYEQYF.

This chain joins TRBV5-6 and TRBJ1-5; 7 bases line up with TRBD1. The germline V gene has CDR1 SGHDT and CDR2 YYEEEE. The trim removed 0 bases at V and 8 bases at J, leaving 5 bases unmatched. This CDR3 comprises 14 residues. The CDR3 is CASSLGPGGKPQHF. The CDR3 nucleotides read TGTGCCAGCAGCTTGGGGCCAGGGGGGAAGCCCCAGCATTTT.

The rearrangement links TRBV5-6 to TRBJ2-3; D gene ambiguous. Germline V gene data show CDR1 as SGHDT and CDR2 as YYEEEE. CDR3 length: 12 residues. Trimming stripped 0 bases from V and 5 bases from J, with 4 bases between. The CDR3 DNA reads as TGTGCCAGCAGCTTGGGGATAGATACGCAGTATTTT. Amino acids: CASSLGIDTQYF. Drawing the rest from reference TRBV5-6 and TRBJ2-3, the complete variable domain is DAGVTQSPTHLIKTRGQQVTLRCSPKSGHDTVSWYQQALGQGPQFIFQYYEEEERQRGNFPDRFSGHQFPNYSSELNVNALLLGDSALYLCASSLGIDTQYFGPGTRLTVL.

The rearrangement uses TRBV27 and TRBJ2-1, with no clear D. This CDR3 comprises 14 residues. The germline gives CDR1 MNHEY, CDR2 SMNVEV (reference sequence). V lost 6 bases and J 0 bases, leaving 9 bases between the germline ends. The CDR3 is CASRLTGSYNEQFF. The CDR3 DNA reads TGTGCCAGCAGACTAACTGGCTCCTACAATGAGCAGTTCTTC.

The chain uses TRBV6-4 and TRBJ2-1, with 9 bases that match TRBD2. Trimming at V came to 2 bases and at J to 6 bases, leaving 2 bases not matched to a gene. In germline, CDR1 is MRHNA, CDR2 SNTAGT. The CDR3 is made up of 14 amino acids. The CDR3 is CASSDGREGNEQFF. Here the CDR3 DNA reads TGTGCCAGCAGTGACGGGCGGGAGGGCAATGAGCAGTTCTTC.

This clone has a single count. V is TRBV7-2 and J is TRBJ2-2, with a tentative D call TRBD1 (6 bases). V was trimmed by 1 base and J by 4 bases, leaving 16 bases between them. This CDR3 spans 17 amino acids. Per germline, CDR1 SGHTA and CDR2 FQGNSA. CDR3 residues: CASSLVWGTQGTGELFF. The CDR3 coding sequence is TGTGCCAGCAGCTTAGTTTGGGGGACACAGGGCACCGGGGAGCTGTTTTTT.

J is TRBJ2-2 and V is TRBV7-3; possible D gene TRBD2, 5 bases. V was trimmed by 6 bases and J by 4 bases, leaving 6 bases between them. This CDR3 spans 12 amino acids. The germline V gene encodes CDR1 SGHTA and CDR2 FQGTGA. CDR3: CASRGSTGELFF. The CDR3 nucleotides read TGTGCCAGCAGAGGGAGCACCGGGGAGCTGTTTTTT.

The chain is built from TRBV28 and TRBJ2-7, with 9 positions matching TRBD1. This CDR3 spans 15 amino acids. Germline V gene sequence: CDR1 MDHEN, CDR2 SYDVKM. Germline trimming cut 7 bases from V and 2 bases from J; bases unmatched to any gene: 9. Here the CDR3 reads CASTEKQGATYEQYF. The CDR3 region has the DNA TGTGCCAGCACCGAGAAACAGGGGGCCACCTACGAGCAGTACTTC.

The chain links TRBV5-6 to TRBJ2-1; D is unclear. Germline V gene data show CDR1 as SGHDT and CDR2 as YYEEEE. The CDR3 spans 13 residues. V was trimmed by 0 bases and J by 4 bases, leaving 5 bases between them. The CDR3 loop reads CASSLGTYNEQFF. The CDR3 DNA reads as TGTGCCAGCAGCTTGGGTACTTACAATGAGCAGTTCTTC.

The rearrangement links TRBV19 to TRBJ1-5; 7 positions match TRBD1. Trimming removed 6 bases from V and 0 bases from J; junction bases left unmatched: 11. Germline V gene lookup returns CDR1 LNHDA and CDR2 SQIVND (reference sequence). This CDR3 is built from 17 residues. The CDR3 region is CASSDDRAGDSNQPQHF. The CDR3 DNA reads as TGTGCCAGTAGCGATGACAGGGCGGGGGATAGCAATCAGCCCCAGCATTTT.

V gene TRBV5-1 combines with J gene TRBJ1-1; TRBD1 is a possible D gene (5 bases). The germline gives CDR1 SGHRS, CDR2 YFSETQ. CDR3 length equals 15 residues. Trimming shortened V by 0 bases and J by 1 base, and 10 bases separated the two germline ends. The CDR3 spells CASSLVQGPNTEAFF. DNA for the CDR3: TGCGCCAGCAGCTTGGTTCAGGGACCGAACACTGAAGCTTTCTTT.

For the CDR3, the DNA is TGTGCCAGCAGCTTGGGACAGTATAGCAATCAGCCCCAGCATTTT. This translates into CASSLGQYSNQPQHF. The V call is TRBV11-2, the J call TRBJ1-5, with 7 bases that match TRBD1. V shed 3 bases and J 0 bases; nucleotides not matched to a gene: 2. The CDR3 covers 15 residues. CDR1 SGHAT and CDR2 FQNNGV come from the germline V gene. Variable domain in full (rest from reference TRBV11-2 and TRBJ1-5): EAGVAQSPRYKIIEKRQSVAFWCNPISGHATLYWYQQILGQGPKLLIQFQNNGVVDDSQLPKDRFSAERLKGVDSTLKIQPAKLEDSAVYLCASSLGQYSNQPQHFGDGTRLSIL.

This chain uses TRBV7-9 with TRBJ2-1; D possibly corresponds to TRBD2 (6 bases). The CDR3 contains 14 residues. The germline V and J ends were trimmed by 10 bases and 1 base, with 14 bases remaining between them. Per the germline V gene, CDR1 is SEHNR and CDR2 is FQNEAQ (reference sequence). The CDR3 coding sequence is TGTGCCACTCTACGGGAGAATTCCTACAATGAGCAGTTCTTC. Protein sequence: CATLRENSYNEQFF.

This chain joins TRBV4-3 and TRBJ2-3; no clear D gene. Trimming pared 4 bases from V and 5 bases from J, leaving 13 bases between. Germline V lookup: CDR1 LGHNA, CDR2 YSLEER. The CDR3 consists of 14 residues. In DNA, the CDR3 is TGCGCCAGCAGCCCTGCGCGGATCGGAGATACGCAGTATTTT. Protein product: CASSPARIGDTQYF.

This clone has just a few counts. The CDR3 region is CASSAGLAGDTQYF. In DNA, the CDR3 is TGTGCCAGCAGCGCTGGACTAGCGGGAGATACGCAGTATTTT. The J gene is TRBJ2-3, the V gene TRBV9; TRBD2 matches at 11 bases. CDR3 length: 14 amino acids. Germline V gives CDR1 SGDLS, CDR2 YYNGEE. J was trimmed by 5 bases and V by 3 bases; bases with no gene match: 2.